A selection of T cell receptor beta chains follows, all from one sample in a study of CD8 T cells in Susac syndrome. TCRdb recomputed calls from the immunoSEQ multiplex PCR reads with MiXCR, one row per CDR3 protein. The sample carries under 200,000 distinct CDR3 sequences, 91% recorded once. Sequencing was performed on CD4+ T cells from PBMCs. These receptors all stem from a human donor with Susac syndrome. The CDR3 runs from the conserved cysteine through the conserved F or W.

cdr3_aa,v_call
CASSWGATGGETQYF,TRBV12-3/TRBV12-4
CASTISTEAFF,TRBV12-3/TRBV12-4
CGVGVPKRTRSSYNEQFF,TRBV7-8
CSASSVYGYTF,TRBV20-1
CASSLQQANYGYTF,TRBV7-9
CATGVGLTDTQYF,TRBV2
CSVGRRQGASVVDTF,TRBV29-1
CSASQGSNTEAFF,TRBV20-1
CSATSGLAGGNTQYF,TRBV20-1
CASSLEENGGNEKLFF,TRBV7-9
CASSKDKLSYNEQFF,TRBV28
CASSLTGGRDGYTF,TRBV5-1
CASRTEFEQFF,TRBV12-3/TRBV12-4
CSARAAYEQYF,TRBV29-1
CASSTGTVGNQPQHF,TRBV19
CAWERGLYNEQFF,TRBV30
CASSFRLAATDTQYF,TRBV12-3/TRBV12-4
CASSVGTSGTWSEQFF,TRBV9
CSVEVGDGYTF,TRBV29-1
CASSVGNVNTGELFF,TRBV9
CAWGKGQGKNSPLHF,TRBV30
CAIRQEGSSGNTIYF,TRBV10-3
CASSLQGITDTQYF,TRBV2
CASSLDSRGQETQYF,TRBV5-6
CSARVAGEDEQYF,TRBV20-1
CAWSGGGTEAFF,TRBV30
CASSFSAGITGELFF,TRBV5-1
CASSSIDRGATDTQYF,TRBV7-2
CASSERTLPYEQYF,TRBV6-1
CASSKAGQPDYEQYF,TRBV6-8
CASTDNLGVLRYEQYF,TRBV6-1
CSARVPLAIVSEQYF,TRBV20-1